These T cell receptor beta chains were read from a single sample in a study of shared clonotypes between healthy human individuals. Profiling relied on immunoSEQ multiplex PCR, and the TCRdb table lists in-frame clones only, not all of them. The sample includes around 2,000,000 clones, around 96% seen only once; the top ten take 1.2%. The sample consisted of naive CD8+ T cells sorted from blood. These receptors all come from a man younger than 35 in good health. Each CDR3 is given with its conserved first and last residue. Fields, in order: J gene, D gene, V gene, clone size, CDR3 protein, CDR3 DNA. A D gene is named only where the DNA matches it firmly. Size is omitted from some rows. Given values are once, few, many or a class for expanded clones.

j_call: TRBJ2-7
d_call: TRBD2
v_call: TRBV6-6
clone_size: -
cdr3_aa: CASSLILGRGYF
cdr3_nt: TGTGCCAGCAGTTTGATACTGGGGAGGGGGTACTTC

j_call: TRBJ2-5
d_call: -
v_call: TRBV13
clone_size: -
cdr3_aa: CASSPSGQEEETQYF
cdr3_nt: TGTGCCAGCAGCCCCTCGGGCCAGGAGGAAGAGACCCAGTACTTC

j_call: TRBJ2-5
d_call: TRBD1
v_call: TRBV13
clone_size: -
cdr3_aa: CASSHSTGIQETQYF
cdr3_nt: TGTGCCAGCAGCCATTCGACAGGGATTCAAGAGACCCAGTACTTC

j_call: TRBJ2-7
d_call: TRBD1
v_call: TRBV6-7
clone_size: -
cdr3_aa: CASSSHMGTGYGYEQYF
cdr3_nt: TGTGCCAGCAGTTCCCATATGGGGACAGGGTACGGCTACGAGCAGTACTTC

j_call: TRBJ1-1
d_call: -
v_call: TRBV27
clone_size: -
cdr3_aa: CASSPLMNTEAFF
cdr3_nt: TGTGCCAGCAGTCCCCTAATGAACACTGAAGCTTTCTTT

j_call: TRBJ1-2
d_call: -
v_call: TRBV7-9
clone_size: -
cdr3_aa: CASSFPMGGQGNGYTF
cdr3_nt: TGTGCCAGCAGCTTCCCAATGGGGGGTCAGGGTAATGGCTACACCTTC

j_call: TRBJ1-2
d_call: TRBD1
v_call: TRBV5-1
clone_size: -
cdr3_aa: CASSLGQGSYGYTF
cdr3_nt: TGCGCCAGCAGCCTTGGACAGGGGAGCTATGGCTACACCTTC

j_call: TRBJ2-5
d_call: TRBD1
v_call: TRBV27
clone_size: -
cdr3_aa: CASGGQGAGETQYF
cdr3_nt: TGTGCCAGCGGGGGACAGGGGGCAGGAGAGACCCAGTACTTC

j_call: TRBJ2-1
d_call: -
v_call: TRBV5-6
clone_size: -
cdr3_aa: CASSLVTGYGEQFF
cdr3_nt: TGTGCCAGCAGCTTGGTTACAGGTTACGGTGAGCAGTTCTTC

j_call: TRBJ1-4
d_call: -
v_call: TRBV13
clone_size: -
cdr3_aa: CASSLGWDTNEKLFF
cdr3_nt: TGTGCCAGCAGCTTAGGCTGGGATACTAATGAAAAACTGTTTTTT

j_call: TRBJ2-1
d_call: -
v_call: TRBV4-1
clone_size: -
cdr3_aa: CASSQVSGSSYNEQFF
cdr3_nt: TGCGCCAGCAGCCAAGTCAGCGGAAGCTCCTACAATGAGCAGTTCTTC

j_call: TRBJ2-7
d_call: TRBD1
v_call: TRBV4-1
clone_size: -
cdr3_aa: CASSHGAGTGFSYEQYF
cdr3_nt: TGCGCCAGCAGCCATGGGGCCGGGACAGGGTTTTCCTACGAGCAGTACTTC

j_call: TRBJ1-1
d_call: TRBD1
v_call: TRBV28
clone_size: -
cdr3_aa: CASSFPQFRQGQGVTEAFF
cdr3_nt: TGTGCCAGCAGTTTCCCCCAGTTTCGACAGGGACAGGGGGTAACTGAAGCTTTCTTT

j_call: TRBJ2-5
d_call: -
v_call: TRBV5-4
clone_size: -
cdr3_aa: CASSLKWGAETQYF
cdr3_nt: TGTGCCAGCAGCTTGAAGTGGGGGGCCGAGACCCAGTACTTC

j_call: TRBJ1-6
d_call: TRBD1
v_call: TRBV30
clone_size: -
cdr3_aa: CAWDAGTVNYNSPLHF
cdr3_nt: TGTGCCTGGGACGCTGGGACAGTCAATTATAATTCACCCCTCCACTTT

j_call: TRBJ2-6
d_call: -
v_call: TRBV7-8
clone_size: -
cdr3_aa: CASSLDIRDGSSGANVLTF
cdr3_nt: TGTGCCAGCAGCTTAGATATCCGGGACGGGAGCTCTGGGGCCAACGTCCTGACTTTC

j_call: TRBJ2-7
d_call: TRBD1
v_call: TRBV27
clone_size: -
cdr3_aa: CASTPGQGVFEQYF
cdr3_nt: TGTGCCAGCACCCCAGGGCAGGGGGTGTTCGAGCAGTACTTC

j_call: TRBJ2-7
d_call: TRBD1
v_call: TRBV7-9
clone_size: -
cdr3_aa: CASSLATGDEQYF
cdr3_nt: TGTGCCAGCAGCTTAGCGACAGGGGACGAGCAGTACTTC

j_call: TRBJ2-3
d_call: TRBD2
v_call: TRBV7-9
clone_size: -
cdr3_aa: CASSQGLAGGGSDTQYF
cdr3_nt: TGTGCCAGCAGCCAAGGACTAGCGGGAGGTGGTTCAGATACGCAGTATTTT

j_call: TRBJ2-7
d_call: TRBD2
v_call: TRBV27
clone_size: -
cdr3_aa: CASSPSGGDRTPYEQYF
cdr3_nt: TGTGCCAGCAGTCCGAGCGGGGGCGACAGAACCCCTTACGAGCAGTACTTC

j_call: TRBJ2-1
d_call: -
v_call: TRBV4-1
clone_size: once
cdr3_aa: CASSQDRNNEQFF
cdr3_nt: TGCGCCAGCAGCCAAGACAGGAACAATGAGCAGTTCTTC

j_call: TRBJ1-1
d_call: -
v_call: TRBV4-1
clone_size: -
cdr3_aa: CASSQGSGGGNTEAFF
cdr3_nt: TGCGCCAGCAGCCAAGGGTCGGGAGGGGGGAACACTGAAGCTTTCTTT

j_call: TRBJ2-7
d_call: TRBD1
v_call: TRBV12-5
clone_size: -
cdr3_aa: CASAWDRGYEQYF
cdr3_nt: TGTGCTAGTGCCTGGGACAGGGGTTACGAGCAGTACTTC

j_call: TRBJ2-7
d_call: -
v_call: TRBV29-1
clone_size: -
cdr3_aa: CSVEDQGLEQYF
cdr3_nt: TGCAGCGTTGAAGATCAGGGTCTCGAGCAGTACTTC

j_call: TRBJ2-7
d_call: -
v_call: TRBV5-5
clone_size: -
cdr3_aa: CASSFWTESYEQYF
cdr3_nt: TGTGCCAGCAGCTTTTGGACCGAGTCCTACGAGCAGTACTTC

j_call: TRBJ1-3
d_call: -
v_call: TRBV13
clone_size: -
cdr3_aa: CASSSLISGNTIYF
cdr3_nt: TGTGCCAGCAGCTCCCTAATCTCTGGAAACACCATATATTTT

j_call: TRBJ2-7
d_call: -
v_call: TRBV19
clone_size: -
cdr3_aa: CASSPLVGASYEQYF
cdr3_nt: TGTGCCAGTAGTCCATTAGTCGGGGCCTCCTACGAGCAGTACTTC

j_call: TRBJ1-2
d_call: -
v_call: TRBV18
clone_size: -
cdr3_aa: CASSPDFLANYGYTF
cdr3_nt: TGTGCCAGCTCACCGGACTTCCTAGCTAACTATGGCTACACCTTC

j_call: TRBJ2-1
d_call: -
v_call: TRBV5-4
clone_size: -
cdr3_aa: CASSYGREQFF
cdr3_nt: TGTGCCAGCAGCTACGGACGCGAGCAGTTCTTC

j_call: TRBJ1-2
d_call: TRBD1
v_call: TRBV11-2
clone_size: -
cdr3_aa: CASSPFTGGGDGYTF
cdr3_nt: TGTGCCAGCAGCCCCTTTACAGGGGGCGGGGATGGCTACACCTTC

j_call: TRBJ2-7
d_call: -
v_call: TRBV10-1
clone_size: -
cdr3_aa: CASSELVGAPYEQYF
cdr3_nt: TGCGCCAGCAGTGAGTTGGTTGGGGCCCCCTACGAGCAGTACTTC

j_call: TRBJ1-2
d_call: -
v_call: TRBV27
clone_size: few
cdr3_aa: CASSWTANYGYTF
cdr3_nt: TGTGCCAGCAGTTGGACTGCAAACTATGGCTACACCTTC

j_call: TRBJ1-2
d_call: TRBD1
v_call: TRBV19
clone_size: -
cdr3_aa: CASSPGTGDGYTF
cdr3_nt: TGTGCCAGTAGTCCCGGGACAGGGGATGGCTACACCTTC

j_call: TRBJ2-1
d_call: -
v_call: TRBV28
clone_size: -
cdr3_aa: CASSRGYNEQFF
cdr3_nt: TGTGCCAGCAGCCGTGGGTACAATGAGCAGTTCTTC

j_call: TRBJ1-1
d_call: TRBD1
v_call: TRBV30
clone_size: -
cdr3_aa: CAWSVQGGGEAFF
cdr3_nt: TGTGCCTGGAGTGTACAGGGGGGCGGTGAAGCTTTCTTT

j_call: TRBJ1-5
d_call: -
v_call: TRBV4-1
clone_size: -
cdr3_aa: CASSPLEGNQPQHF
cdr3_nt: TGCGCCAGCAGCCCCCTTGAGGGAAATCAGCCCCAGCATTTT

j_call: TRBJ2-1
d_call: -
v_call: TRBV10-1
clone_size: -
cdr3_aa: CATPRGLEQFF
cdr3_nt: TGCGCCACACCACGGGGCCTCGAGCAGTTCTTC

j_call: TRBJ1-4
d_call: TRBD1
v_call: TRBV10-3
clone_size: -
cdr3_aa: CAISETKALPHQGGENEKLFF
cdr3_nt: TGTGCCATCAGTGAGACTAAGGCTCTCCCGCACCAAGGGGGCGAGAATGAAAAACTGTTTTTT

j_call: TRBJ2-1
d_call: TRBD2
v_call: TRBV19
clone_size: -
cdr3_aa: CASSNSGGPLNEQFF
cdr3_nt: TGTGCCAGTAGTAACTCGGGAGGGCCTTTGAATGAGCAGTTCTTC

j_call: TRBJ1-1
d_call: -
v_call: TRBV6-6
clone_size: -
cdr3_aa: CASSYSANTEAFF
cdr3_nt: TGTGCCAGCAGTTACTCTGCTAACACTGAAGCTTTCTTT

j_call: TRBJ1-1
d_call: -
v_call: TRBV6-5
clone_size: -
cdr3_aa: CASSYRENMNTEAFF
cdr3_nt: TGTGCCAGCAGTTACAGGGAGAACATGAACACTGAAGCTTTCTTT